This T cell receptor (beta chain) was captured in a study of high-grade serous ovarian cancer treatment subgroups. This CDR3 contains 15 residues. Trimming pared 4 bases from V and 0 bases from J, leaving 11 bases between. Germline V lookup: CDR1 SGHRS, CDR2 YFSETQ. Assay used: immunoSEQ multiplex PCR; TCRdb lists only in-frame clones, some missing. Of 3,000 to 3,500 clones in the sample, over 65% are singletons; the top ten hold about 20%. The tumor samples were collected prior to definitive surgery or chemotherapy. The specimen sequenced was tumor tissue. This clonotype was sampled from a human donor with high-grade serous ovarian cancer. This chain uses TRBV5-1 with TRBJ1-3; D unresolved. In DNA, the CDR3 is TGCGCCAGCAGCCCCGACGGAAACTCTGGAAACACCATATATTTT. It translates to CASSPDGNSGNTIYF.